This T cell receptor (beta chain) was found in a study of cytomegalovirus exposure and HLA in healthy donors. Study results and limitations: TCR beta V- and J-gene trimming, according to a later analysis, was linked to a missense DCLRE1C variant. Reports showed the classifier diagnosing cytomegalovirus status with high specificity and sensitivity. Among donors in an Asian-associated ancestry cluster, a later analysis reportedly found fewer N-insertions than the roughly 680-donor mean. CMV serostatus alone was available as immune exposure information.

The length of the CDR3 is 15 residues. The V end lost 1 base, the J end lost 0 bases, and 7 bases lay between the germline ends. Germline lookup yields CDR1 SEHNR and CDR2 FQNEAQ (reference sequence). Primers: 60 Vbeta forward and 13 Jbeta reverse. The method was immunoSEQ multiplex PCR; TCRdb's version includes in-frame clones alone and lacks a portion of them. The sample lists approximately 190,000 clones, over 70% occurring once. Turning to this clone: Its antigen remains unidentified.

V and J are TRBV7-9 and TRBJ1-5; D is unresolved. The sequence was collected from a man in his fifties or sixties in good health and CMV-seronegative. The sequencing sample was made of PBMCs. CDR3 in DNA: TGTGCCAGCAGCTTAGGAGACAATAGCAATCAGCCCCAGCATTTT. Encoded protein: CASSLGDNSNQPQHF.